Below are 8 T cell receptor beta chains sequenced from a single sample in a study of robustness of blood B and T cell sequencing. The template for TCR beta quantification was mRNA, not genomic DNA. cDNA synthesis used template switching with a 5' universal priming oligo. A 12-nucleotide random UMI in the template-switch oligo labeled every cDNA molecule. TCRdb processed the PCR reads anew with MiXCR; each CDR3 protein has one entry. The sample contains roughly 3,600 distinct CDR3 sequences, around half of which appear only once. Sequenced sample: peripheral blood. These receptors originate from a human donor in good health.

The V gene is TRBV5-1, the J gene TRBJ1-2; perhaps TRBD1 as D (6 bases). The CDR3 consists of 14 residues. CDR1 and CDR2 (germline): SGHRS, YFSETQ. Trimming stripped 0 bases from V and 6 bases from J, with 12 bases between. The CDR3 protein is CASSLVQGPHGYTF. CDR3 bases: TGCGCCAGCAGCTTGGTACAGGGTCCCCATGGCTACACCTTC.

This clonotype was counted only a few times. The chain links TRBV15 to TRBJ2-7; unclear D gene. The CDR3 loop spans 13 amino acids. Trimming took 5 bases from V and 2 from J, leaving 10 bases between them. Germline CDR1 reads LNHNV; CDR2 reads YYDKDF (reference sequence). CDR3 residues: CATSSYATYEQYF. The CDR3 DNA is TGTGCCACCAGCTCCTATGCGACCTACGAGCAGTACTTC.

J is TRBJ2-3 and V is TRBV29-1; no definite D call. The V end was cut by 3 bases, the J end by 3 bases, with 1 base between. The germline gives CDR1 SQVTM, CDR2 ANQGSEA. There are 10 residues in the CDR3. The CDR3 protein is CSVDTDTQYF. In nucleotides, the CDR3 is TGCAGCGTTGATACAGATACGCAGTATTTT.

This clonotype was seen more than once but under ten times. This sequence joins TRBV7-3 and TRBJ2-2; D uncertain. The CDR3 length is 13 residues. The germline V gene encodes CDR1 SGHTA and CDR2 FQGTGA. V was shortened by 1 base and J by 6 bases, with 6 bases between the two germline ends. The CDR3 protein is CASSLSGPGELFF. CDR3 in DNA: TGTGCCAGCAGCTTAAGTGGACCCGGGGAGCTGTTTTTT. Full variable domain (remainder filled in from reference TRBV7-3 and TRBJ2-2): GAGVSQTPSNKVTEKGKYVELRCDPISGHTALYWYRQSLGQGPEFLIYFQGTGAADDSGLPNDRFFAVRPEGSVSTLKIQRTERGDSAVYLCASSLSGPGELFFGEGSRLTVL.

The chain recombines TRBV11-2 with TRBJ1-2, with TRBD1 as a possible D gene (5 bases). This CDR3 comprises 13 residues. Germline CDR1 reads SGHAT; CDR2 reads FQNNGV. Trimming removed 2 bases from V and 8 bases from J, with 12 bases in between. The CDR3 DNA reads TGTGCCAGCAGCTTACGCCTCGGGGGGGGCTACACCTTC. It is translated as CASSLRLGGGYTF.

This clonotype was seen a few times. The CDR3 sequence is CSVEKGYPYEQYF. In DNA form, the CDR3 reads TGCAGCGTTGAAAAGGGGTATCCGTACGAGCAGTACTTC. The V and J genes are TRBV29-1 and TRBJ2-7; possible D gene TRBD1, 5 bases. From germline, CDR1 is SQVTM and CDR2 ANQGSEA. This CDR3 is 13 amino acids long. Trimming shortened V by 2 bases and J by 4 bases, and 12 bases separated the two germline ends.

This clonotype was counted a few times. The chain uses TRBV12-3 or TRBV12-4 and TRBJ1-2, with D maybe TRBD1 (6 bases). CDR3 size: 13 residues. The V end lost 6 bases, the J end lost 4 bases, and 12 bases lay between the germline ends. CDR3 DNA sequence: TGTGCCAGCAGCGGAGGGGGGGCCTATGGCTACACCTTC. It codes for CASSGGGAYGYTF.

In its sample, this clonotype was seen a few times. The chain couples TRBV7-9 to TRBJ2-3; maybe TRBD2 (7 bases). V lost 4 bases and J 6 bases, leaving 14 bases between the germline ends. CDR3 length: 14 amino acids. In germline, CDR1 is SEHNR, CDR2 FQNEAQ (reference sequence). The CDR3 region is CASSSGGLGDTQYF. DNA for the CDR3: TGTGCCAGCAGCTCGGGGGGCCTCGGGGATACGCAGTATTTT.